This T cell receptor (beta chain) comes out of a study of cytomegalovirus exposure and HLA in healthy donors. Study-level points and caveats: An analysis was carried out later, and it reportedly showed fewer N-insertions in an Asian-associated ancestry cluster than the approximately 700-donor mean. In a later analysis, DRB1 alleles had the most associated TCRs; HLA-C alleles the fewest. Previous analysis showed most TCR beta V segments were productive about 87% or about 30% of the time. In presence/absence analyses, roughly uniform sequencing depth across donors was assumed.

Note on this clone: Its antigen is currently unknown.

The PCR used 60 Vbeta and 13 Jbeta primers. Measured with immunoSEQ multiplex PCR; TCRdb has only the in-frame clones, and not every one. The table has over 100,000 clones, about 79% seen once. This receptor was identified in a woman aged 18 to 35 in good health and CMV-seropositive. What was sequenced was PBMCs.

Here the CDR3 DNA reads TGCGCCAGCAGCTTGGGAACAGGGAACTCTGGAAACACCATATATTTT. Translation gives CASSLGTGNSGNTIYF. The chain has TRBV5-1 and TRBJ1-3; a possible D gene is TRBD1 (6 bases). V lost 0 bases, J lost 0 bases, and 10 bases lay in between. From germline, CDR1 is SGHRS and CDR2 YFSETQ. The length of the CDR3 is 16 residues.